The 21 T cell receptor beta chains in this list originate from one sample, sequenced in a study of post-analysis software for immune sequencing data. Study-level findings and limits: Patients carried roughly 5 TRBV segments more frequently than controls did, and TRBV5-6, TRBV5-1 and TRBV20-1 were among them.

Unique molecular identifiers tagged the TCR beta cDNA libraries. TCRdb reanalysed the PCR reads using MiXCR and keeps one entry per CDR3 protein. Of roughly 870,000 distinct CDR3 sequences in the sample, roughly 58% were seen once. Their cognate antigens are unknown. Specimen: blood. The receptors were gathered from a girl aged 10-17 years with multiple sclerosis.

CDR3 DNA: TGTGCCACCAGCAGTGATCGGGACAGCCGCTCCTACAATGAGCAGTTCTTC. Protein sequence: CATSSDRDSRSYNEQFF. The chain combines TRBV15 with TRBJ2-1; 7 bases are shared with TRBD1. V lost 3 bases and J lost 0; bases outside the gene matches: 8. The CDR3 is made up of 17 amino acids. Looked up from germline, CDR1 is LNHNV and CDR2 is YYDKDF (reference sequence).

The rearrangement links TRBV29-1 to TRBJ2-1; no clear D gene. V lost 6 bases, J lost 6 bases, and 12 bases lay in between. This CDR3 contains 12 residues. Germline CDR1 and CDR2: SQVTM and ANQGSEA. CDR3 residues: CSVQGNCNEQFF. The CDR3, as DNA: TGCAGCGTCCAAGGGAACTGCAATGAGCAGTTCTTC.

This chain joins TRBV5-1 and TRBJ2-1; 7 positions match TRBD1. CDR1 is SGHRS, CDR2 YFSETQ, per germline. The length of the CDR3 is 16 residues. The J segment lost 12 bases and the V segment lost 1 base, leaving 16 bases of the junction unmatched. This CDR3 is CASSLNKGRGQFGQFF. The CDR3 region has the DNA TGCGCCAGCAGCTTGAATAAGGGTAGGGGGCAATTCGGGCAGTTCTTC.

The chain carries TRBV5-6 and TRBJ2-1; D perhaps matches TRBD1 (6 bases). Germline V CDR1 and CDR2: SGHDT, YYEEEE. V was trimmed by 6 bases and J by 8 bases, leaving 21 bases between them. CDR3 length: 15 amino acids. CDR3 DNA sequence: TGTGCCAGCACCCACGGCCCCAGGGGCTCGGATGAGCAGTTCTTC. Protein: CASTHGPRGSDEQFF.

The CDR3 DNA is TGTGCCAGCAGTCAGCGGGGGAGAACCTACGAGCAGTACTTC. Translated: CASSQRGRTYEQYF. The chain recombines TRBV2 with TRBJ2-7, with TRBD2 matching over 8 bases. The CDR3 loop spans 14 amino acids. Unmatched junction bases numbered 5, after V lost 5 bases and J lost 2 bases. Germline V gene lookup returns CDR1 SNHLY and CDR2 FYNNEI.

The chain employs TRBV3-1 and TRBJ2-7; no clear D. V was trimmed by 1 base and J by 2 bases, leaving 9 bases between them. The germline V gene encodes CDR1 LGHDT and CDR2 YNNKEL (reference sequence). CDR3 size: 14 residues. The CDR3 nucleotides are TGTGCCAGCAGCCAAGGTACCAGTACCTACGAGCAGTACTTC. Translation: CASSQGTSTYEQYF.

Here the CDR3 reads CASSPWDSRHYEQYF. As DNA, the CDR3 is TGTGCCAGCAGTCCCTGGGACTCCCGTCACTACGAGCAGTACTTC. The chain has TRBV6-6 and TRBJ2-4; D perhaps matches TRBD2 (6 bases). The J call may be mistaken, given a closer DNA end match to TRBJ2-7. Germline loops: CDR1 MNHNY, CDR2 SVGAGI (reference sequence). This CDR3 contains 15 residues.

The J gene is TRBJ1-2, the V gene TRBV11-3; possibly TRBD1 for D (5 bases). CDR1 and CDR2 from the germline V gene are SGHNT and YENEEA. V lost 0 bases and J lost 2, with 13 bases in between. The CDR3 spans 16 residues. CDR3 sequence (DNA): TGTGCCAGCAGCTTAGATAGGGGACGGACGAACTATGGCTACACCTTC. Its translation is CASSLDRGRTNYGYTF.

V and J are TRBV20-1 and TRBJ2-7; the match to TRBD2 covers 11 bases. The CDR3 sequence is 13 residues long. V lost 7 bases and J lost 6; bases outside the gene matches: 8. Germline CDR1 and CDR2: DFQATT and SNEGSKA (reference sequence). The CDR3 protein is CSVLTGLAAEQYF. CDR3 DNA sequence: TGCAGTGTCCTAACGGGACTAGCGGCCGAGCAGTACTTC.

The V and J genes are TRBV29-1 and TRBJ2-1; 7 nucleotides line up with TRBD2. Germline assignment: CDR1 SQVTM and CDR2 ANQGSEA. The V segment lost 0 bases and the J segment 0 bases; nucleotides outside the gene matches: 17. This CDR3 spans 20 amino acids. CDR3 sequence reads: CSVEDAPGRWGESSYNEQFF. CDR3 sequence (DNA): TGCAGCGTTGAAGATGCGCCCGGGAGGTGGGGGGAAAGCTCCTACAATGAGCAGTTCTTC.

This rearrangement joins TRBV20-1 to TRBJ2-1, with D maybe TRBD1 (5 bases). V shed 1 base and J shed 4 bases, with 11 bases lying between them. In germline, CDR1 is DFQATT, CDR2 SNEGSKA (reference sequence). There are 14 residues in the CDR3. CDR3 sequence (DNA): TGCAGTGCTAGAGCCCCGCAGGGATACAATGAGCAGTTCTTC. Its translation is CSARAPQGYNEQFF.

J is TRBJ2-1 and V is TRBV25-1; tentatively, D is TRBD1 (5 bases). V lost 4 bases, J lost 8 bases, and 18 bases lay in between. Germline V lookup: CDR1 MGHDK, CDR2 SYGVNS. The length of the CDR3 is 15 residues. The chain's CDR3 is CASSAQTPDSHEQFF. DNA of the CDR3: TGTGCCAGCAGTGCCCAAACCCCCGACAGCCATGAGCAGTTCTTC. Supplemented by reference TRBV25-1 and TRBJ2-1, the full variable domain reads EADIYQTPRYLVIGTGKKITLECSQTMGHDKMYWYQQDPGMELHLIHYSYGVNSTEKGDLSSESTVSRIRTEHFPLTLESARPSHTSQYLCASSAQTPDSHEQFFGPGTRLTVL.

This chain connects TRBV7-2 to TRBJ2-1; D not resolved. The end of the DNA aligns better with TRBJ2-7, so the J call may be wrong. The CDR3 is 12 amino acids. CDR1 is SGHTA, CDR2 FQGNSA, per germline. CDR3 loop: CASSPVFYEQYF. In nucleotides, the CDR3 is TGTGCCAGCAGCCCCGTCTTCTACGAGCAGTACTTC.

This chain connects TRBV12-3 or TRBV12-4 to TRBJ2-7; weak D call: TRBD1 (5 bases). The CDR3 has 13 residues. Trimming took 3 bases from V and 6 from J, leaving 12 bases between them. The CDR3 coding sequence is TGTGCCAGCAGTTTCGGGTGGCAGGGCGAGCAGTACTTC. Translation gives CASSFGWQGEQYF.

The chain is built from TRBV14 and TRBJ2-1; D is unresolved. Trimming took off 4 bases at V and 0 bases at J, with 16 bases between the two ends. The CDR3 runs 17 residues. Germline CDR1 reads SGHDN; CDR2 reads FVKESK. The CDR3 coding sequence is TGTGCCAGCAGCCCTTACACCCGGTTCGGCTCCTACAATGAGCAGTTCTTC. Translated, it gives CASSPYTRFGSYNEQFF. Looking up the rest from reference TRBV14 and TRBJ2-1 gives the full variable domain: EAGVTQFPSHSVIEKGQTVTLRCDPISGHDNLYWYRRVMGKEIKFLLHFVKESKQDESGMPNNRFLAERTGGTYSTLKVQPAELEDSGVYFCASSPYTRFGSYNEQFFGPGTRLTVL.

In its sample, this clonotype was seen a few times. The CDR3 region is CASSDGVGQAKNIQYF. CDR3 DNA sequence: TGTGCCAGCAGTGATGGAGTCGGGCAAGCCAAAAACATTCAGTACTTC. V usage is TRBV6-1 and J usage is TRBJ2-4; no definite D call. V gave up 3 bases and J gave up 0 bases, with 12 bases separating them. This CDR3 is built from 16 residues. Germline-derived CDR1 and CDR2 are MNHNS and SASEGT.

A few counts support this clonotype. The chain carries TRBV7-9 and TRBJ2-5; D not resolved. CDR1 SEHNR and CDR2 FQNEAQ come from the germline V gene (reference sequence). The CDR3 is made up of 14 amino acids. Trimming shortened V by 1 base and J by 4 bases, and 10 bases separated the two germline ends. The CDR3 loop is CASSLDHSPETQYF. The CDR3 region has the DNA TGTGCCAGCAGCTTAGACCACTCTCCAGAGACCCAGTACTTC.

The chain links TRBV29-1 to TRBJ1-5; D is unresolved. Trimming took 4 bases from V and 1 from J, leaving 11 bases between them. Germline V lookup: CDR1 SQVTM, CDR2 ANQGSEA. This CDR3 is 14 amino acids long. CDR3 in DNA: TGCAGCGTTGGTGGAGGAGTAAGCAATCAGCCCCAGCATTTT. It translates to CSVGGGVSNQPQHF. The whole variable domain, filled in from reference TRBV29-1 and TRBJ1-5, reads SAVISQKPSRDICQRGTSLTIQCQVDSQVTMMFWYRQQPGQSLTLIATANQGSEATYESGFVIDKFPISRPNLTFSTLTVSNMSPEDSSIYLCSVGGGVSNQPQHFGDGTRLSIL.

This clonotype showed up just a few times. V usage is TRBV20-1 and J usage is TRBJ2-7, with TRBD1 identical over 11 bases. Germline lookup yields CDR1 DFQATT and CDR2 SNEGSKA (reference sequence). The V gene end was trimmed by 5 bases and the J gene end by 6 bases; junction bases not matched to a gene: 6. This CDR3 spans 13 amino acids. CDR3 nucleotide sequence: TGCAGTGCTGGACGGGACAGGGGGTTCGAGCAGTACTTC. Amino acid sequence: CSAGRDRGFEQYF.

Only a few counts were recorded for this clonotype. The rearrangement uses TRBV7-3 and TRBJ2-1; TRBD2 agrees at 7 bases. Losses at the gene ends were 6 bases for V and 0 bases for J; bases not matched to a gene: 5. Germline V gene sequence: CDR1 SGHTA, CDR2 FQGTGA. There are 15 residues in the CDR3. The CDR3 is CASRPSGNSYNEQFF. The CDR3 DNA sequence: TGTGCCAGCAGACCAAGCGGGAACTCCTACAATGAGCAGTTCTTC.

The chain carries TRBV6-5 and TRBJ1-1, with TRBD1 matching 11 bases. Per the germline V gene, CDR1 is MNHEY and CDR2 is SVGAGI. The V segment lost 4 bases and the J segment 4 bases; nucleotides outside the gene matches: 8. There are 16 residues in the CDR3. The chain's CDR3 is CASSSDRGRGSTEAFF. The CDR3 region has the DNA TGTGCCAGCAGTTCGGACAGGGGGCGGGGGTCCACTGAAGCTTTCTTT.